Detailed here is one T cell receptor beta chain. Its antigen is not identified. The CDR3 totals 14 residues. After removal of 6 bases from V and 5 bases from J, the junction contained 8 bases not matched to a gene. CDR1 MNHEY and CDR2 SVGAGI come from the germline V gene. The sample belongs to a study of human T cells and chemical hapten exposure. Background on the study: All through the approximately 22-week study, the scalp of each patient received diphenylcyclopropenone doses weekly. Study-wide findings and caveats: Sensitization with DPC brought no change to TCRs above 1 in 1000 in frequency. Expanded TCRs made up significantly more big CDR3 similarity clusters than controls did.

TCRdb recomputed calls from the RACE reads with MiXCR, one row per CDR3 protein. The table has around 300,000 distinct CDR3 sequences, approximately 5% seen once; the top ten hold over 7%. Time point: pre-sensitization, week 0. Treatment described: therapeutic diphenylcyclopropenone sensitization with weekly scalp DPC. Samples of blood were obtained prior to the application of each patch test. This clonotype originated in a woman aged 18-35 years with alopecia areata. Some clones in this sample may be carry-over from other donors' samples. The chain carries TRBV6-5 and TRBJ2-7, with TRBD1 matching 9 bases. The sample consisted of whole blood, taken in connection with sensitization to the hapten diphenylcyclopropenone (DPC). CDR3 bases: TGTGCCAGCAGACAGAGACAGGGGGATAACGAGCAGTACTTC. Its translation: CASRQRQGDNEQYF.